One and the same sample provided the 10 T cell receptor beta chains below, sequenced in a study of blood T cells in healthy people across ages. Combining a sample-barcoded 5' primer with a J-beta primer mix, a second PCR ran for roughly 7 to 12 cycles. TCRdb re-derived calls from the 5' RACE reads in MiXCR, one entry per CDR3 protein. The table has some 640,000 distinct CDR3 sequences, around half seen once. Sequenced sample: blood. All receptors come from a woman aged 60-75 years in good health.

Comments on this clonotype: One end of the junction does not line up with germline, which may come from a read error. The chain links TRBV20-1 to TRBJ2-7, with no clear D. The CDR3 spans 14 residues. Germline V CDR1 and CDR2: DFQATT, SNEGSKA (reference sequence). The CDR3 loop reads CSARDRALSYERYF. Written as DNA, the CDR3 is TGCAGTGCTAGAGATCGCGCTTTGTCCTACGAGCGGTACTTC.

The gene calls are TRBV7-2 and TRBJ1-1; 8 bases map to TRBD1. V lost 4 bases and J lost 0; bases outside the gene matches: 10. Germline V gene sequence: CDR1 SGHTA, CDR2 FQGNSA. The CDR3 loop spans 17 amino acids. CDR3 residues: CASSSRGQGALNTEAFF. For the CDR3, the DNA is TGTGCCAGCAGCTCACGAGGGCAGGGGGCACTGAACACTGAAGCTTTCTTT.

This clonotype showed up just once. The V and J genes are TRBV29-1 and TRBJ1-2, with TRBD1 matching 12 bases. V was pared by 6 bases and J by 4 bases, with 6 bases of the junction left unmatched. Germline V lookup: CDR1 SQVTM, CDR2 ANQGSEA. The CDR3 is 14 amino acids. The CDR3 coding sequence is TGCAGCGTCGGGGACAGGGGGCGTCCCTATGGCTACACCTTC. This translates into CSVGDRGRPYGYTF.

This clonotype appeared many times. The CDR3 nucleotides read TGTGCCATCAGTGATGGAGGGTACTACGAGCAGTACTTC. Protein sequence: CAISDGGYYEQYF. The chain uses TRBV10-3 and TRBJ2-7; D might be TRBD2 (6 bases). Germline V gene data show CDR1 as ENHRY and CDR2 as SYGVKD. There are 13 residues in the CDR3. V was shortened by 3 bases and J by 3 bases, with 9 bases between the two germline ends.

The sample holds a few counts of this clonotype. The rearrangement links TRBV11-2 to TRBJ2-4; 9 bases map to TRBD2. In germline, CDR1 is SGHAT, CDR2 FQNNGV. This CDR3 comprises 15 residues. V shed 1 base and J 13 bases; nucleotides not matched to a gene: 11. The CDR3 region has the DNA TGTGCCAGCAGCTTAGCACTAGCGGGTAGAGCTGAGCAGTACTTC. Protein: CASSLALAGRAEQYF.

This clonotype was picked up a small number of times. The chain employs TRBV18 and TRBJ2-2; TRBD2 matches at 9 bases. In germline, CDR1 is KGHSH, CDR2 LQKENI. V gave up 6 bases and J gave up 2 bases; unmatched junction bases: 4. This CDR3 contains 15 residues. In nucleotides, the CDR3 is TGTGCCAGCTCTCGACTAGCGGCCAACACCGGGGAGCTGTTTTTT. Amino acid sequence: CASSRLAANTGELFF.

CDR3: CSARGTTEPHSPLHF. CDR3 sequence (DNA): TGCAGTGCTAGGGGTACGACAGAACCTCATTCACCCCTCCACTTT. The chain employs TRBV20-1 and TRBJ1-6; weak D call: TRBD1 (5 bases). Germline V gene sequence: CDR1 DFQATT, CDR2 SNEGSKA (reference sequence). V lost 3 bases and J 8 bases, leaving 17 bases between the germline ends. The CDR3 loop spans 15 amino acids.

This clonotype was counted a few times. The chain carries TRBV27 and TRBJ2-3; 13 bases are a match to TRBD2. V trimming: 5 bases; J trimming: 11 bases; junction bases outside the gene matches: 4. Germline loops: CDR1 MNHEY, CDR2 SMNVEV (reference sequence). This CDR3 is built from 13 residues. For the CDR3, the DNA is TGTGCCAGCAGTCCCACTAGCGGGAGGGAGCAGTATTTT. Protein product: CASSPTSGREQYF.

As concerns this clonotype: Possible read error: a much larger clone is one base away. The chain combines TRBV9 with TRBJ2-7; 10 positions match TRBD2. CDR1 and CDR2 from the germline V gene are SGDLS and YYNGEE. Unmatched junction bases numbered 10, after V lost 0 bases and J lost 7 bases. This CDR3 has 16 residues. The CDR3 region has the DNA TGTGCCAGCAGCGTAGATCTAGCGGGAGCCTACAATGAGCAGTACTTC. This encodes CASSVDLAGAYNEQYF.

This clonotype has only one observation. The chain recombines TRBV18 with TRBJ1-5, with 11 nucleotides matching TRBD1. The CDR3 is 17 amino acids. Trimming removed 2 bases from V and 6 bases from J; junction bases left unmatched: 9. Germline CDR1 and CDR2: KGHSH and LQKENI. The CDR3: CASSPEGGQGAGQPQHF. CDR3 bases: TGTGCCAGCTCACCAGAGGGCGGACAGGGGGCAGGTCAGCCCCAGCATTTT.